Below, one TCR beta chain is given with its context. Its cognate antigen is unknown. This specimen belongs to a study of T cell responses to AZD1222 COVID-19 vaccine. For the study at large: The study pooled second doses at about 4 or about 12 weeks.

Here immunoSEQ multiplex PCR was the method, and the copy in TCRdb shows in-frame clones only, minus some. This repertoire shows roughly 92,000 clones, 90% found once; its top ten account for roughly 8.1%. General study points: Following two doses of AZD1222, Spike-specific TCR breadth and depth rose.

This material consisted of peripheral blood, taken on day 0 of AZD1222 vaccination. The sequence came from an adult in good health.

This chain's CDR3 is CASSHRATNEKLFF. In DNA, the CDR3 is TGTGCCAGCAGTCACAGGGCAACTAATGAAAAACTGTTTTTT. The chain joins TRBV6-5 to TRBJ1-4; tentative D call: TRBD1 (6 bases). V was clipped by 5 bases and J by 0 bases, with 7 bases between them. This CDR3 is 14 amino acids long. CDR1 is MNHEY and CDR2 is SVGAGI in the germline V gene.